The 24 T cell receptor beta chains given below trace back to one sample, sequenced in a study of tumor and adjacent non-tumor tissue in lung cancer. TCRbeta libraries were built with three rounds of nested PCR, modified from ARM-PCR. TCRdb passed the multiplex PCR reads through MiXCR, listing each CDR3 protein once. The data hold 65,000 to 75,000 distinct CDR3 sequences, with more than 70% observed a single time. This sample's RNA came from whole unsorted tissue. What was sequenced was lung tumor tissue. The receptors originated from a man in his fifties or sixties with non-small cell lung cancer.

About this clonotype: Mismatch with germline at one junction end may stem from a read error. The CDR3 sequence is CAISQNTGEEELLF. DNA for the CDR3: TGTGCCATCAGTCAAAATACAGGGGAGGAAGAACTGCTTTTT. The V gene is TRBV6-1, the J gene TRBJ1-4; 7 bases are shared with TRBD1. The CDR3 sequence is 14 residues long. CDR1 and CDR2 from the germline V gene are MNHNS and SASEGT.

V gene TRBV12-3 or TRBV12-4 combines with J gene TRBJ1-5; D remains unclear. The J call is uncertain, as TRBJ2-3 better fits the DNA end. This CDR3 is built from 11 residues. CDR3 bases: TGTGCCAGCAGTGGTAATAAGCCCCAGTATTTT. It yields the protein CASSGNKPQYF.

About this clonotype itself: One junction end does not reproduce the germline sequence, and a read error may be involved. The chain uses TRBV20-1 and TRBJ2-7; 7 positions match TRBD2. This CDR3 comprises 16 residues. The V gene's germline CDR1 is DFQATT and CDR2 SNEGSKA (reference sequence). DNA of the CDR3: TGCATTGCCACATCTTTGACTCAGCGGGACCTCTACGAGCTGTACTTC. It specifies CIATSLTQRDLYELYF.

Of note for this clonotype: An end of the junction does not agree with germline; a read error may underlie this. The chain couples TRBV6-1 to TRBJ2-7, with no clear D. CDR1 is MNHNS and CDR2 is SASEGT in the germline V gene. The CDR3 covers 15 residues. CDR3 nucleotide sequence: TGTGCCAGCAGTGCAAGTACAGAGTGGACCTACGAGCAATACTTC. It is translated as CASSASTEWTYEQYF.

The gene calls are TRBV10-2 and TRBJ1-6; TRBD1 agrees at 7 bases. Germline lookup yields CDR1 WSHSY and CDR2 SAAADI. Unmatched junction bases numbered 11, after V lost 5 bases and J lost 4 bases. There are 17 residues in the CDR3. CDR3 DNA: TGCGCCAGCAGTCAATCCTGGACAGGAACGTATAATTCACCCCTCCACTTT. This codes for CASSQSWTGTYNSPLHF.

Concerning this clonotype itself: An end of the junction differs from the germline gene, which may be a read error. The genes are TRBV6-5 and TRBJ2-3, with D possibly being TRBD2 (6 bases). The CDR3 extends over 15 amino acids. Germline CDR1 MNHEY, CDR2 SVGAGI. The CDR3 sequence is CASSAGQESTNTQYF. The CDR3 nucleotides are TGTGCCAGCAGTGCGGGGCAGGAGAGCACAAATACGCAGTATTTT.

In its sample, this clonotype was seen a few times. No conserved phenylalanine or tryptophan ends this CDR3, so it is likely a read error. This chain joins TRBV6-5 and TRBJ1-1; D is ambiguous. V shed 0 bases and J shed 7 bases, with 15 bases lying between them. The CDR3 covers 15 residues. Germline values: CDR1 MNHEY, CDR2 SVGAGI. CDR3 in amino acids: CASSYSRRSGDEAFS. In nucleotides, the CDR3 is TGTGCCAGCAGTTACTCCCGCAGGAGTGGGGATGAAGCTTTCTCT.

This clonotype appeared a single time. The germline gene is not matched at one end of the junction; a read error may be the cause. This chain connects TRBV6-2 or TRBV6-3 to TRBJ2-4; 12 bases agree with TRBD1. This CDR3 contains 18 residues. Germline V lookup: CDR1 MNHEY, CDR2 SVGEGT. The DNA of the CDR3 is TGTCCCAGCAGTGCCCGGGACAGGGGGCGCGTTCCCAAAAACATTCAGTACTTC. Translating gives CPSSARDRGRVPKNIQYF.

As for this clonotype: A junction end diverges from the germline sequence, so it may reflect a read error. J is TRBJ2-3 and V is TRBV6-2 or TRBV6-3; 7 bases match TRBD2. Germline values: CDR1 MNHEY, CDR2 SVGEGT. This CDR3 spans 16 amino acids. CDR3 in amino acids: CASSSLQAGAIDTRYF. DNA for the CDR3: TGTGCCAGCAGTTCCCTTCAGGCGGGAGCTATAGATACGCGGTATTTT.

The V call is TRBV20-1, the J call TRBJ1-1, with D maybe TRBD1 (5 bases). The germline CDR1 and CDR2 sequences are DFQATT and SNEGSKA (reference sequence). The germline V and J ends were trimmed by 0 bases and 7 bases, with 15 bases remaining between them. The CDR3 consists of 14 residues. As DNA, the CDR3 is TGCAGTGCTAGAGACGGACAATGTACAAGTGAAGCTTTCTTT. Amino acids: CSARDGQCTSEAFF.

Comment on this clonotype: Because the CDR3 is missing its conserved closing phenylalanine or tryptophan, this is likely a read error. The DNA is omitted, as the CDR3 cannot be located on it reliably, and the CDR3 follows TCRdb's listing. The chain has TRBV12-3 or TRBV12-4 and TRBJ2-7; TRBD1 reflects the table's D call only, with no check against the DNA. The CDR3 region is 14 residues in length, termini included. CDR3 residues: CASSWGQSAPAQCY.

On this clonotype: One junction end does not reproduce the germline sequence, and a read error may be involved. This chain uses TRBV6-6 with TRBJ1-2; 10 nucleotides match TRBD1. Per germline, CDR1 MNHNY and CDR2 SVGAGI (reference sequence). The CDR3 totals 14 residues. In DNA form, the CDR3 reads TGTGTCAGCAGTAAGGGACAGGGGAACTATGGCAACACCTTC. This encodes CVSSKGQGNYGNTF.

Many counts were recorded for this clonotype. The chain uses TRBV12-3 or TRBV12-4 and TRBJ2-5; D is perhaps TRBD1 (6 bases). Trimming took 6 bases from V and 2 from J, leaving 13 bases between them. The CDR3 contains 14 residues. The CDR3 region is CASRLGQPQETQYF. The CDR3 DNA sequence: TGTGCCAGCAGACTCGGACAGCCTCAAGAGACCCAGTACTTC.

As to this clonotype: At one of its ends the junction is not consistent with the germline gene, which may arise from a read error. V is TRBV12-3 or TRBV12-4 and J is TRBJ2-5; TRBD2 is a possible D gene (6 bases). The CDR3 sequence is 13 residues long. The CDR3 loop reads CASSLFSAGKQYF. CDR3 bases: TGTGCAAGCAGTTTATTCAGCGCGGGGAAACAGTACTTC.

This clonotype was seen ten or more times. This chain uses TRBV20-1 with TRBJ1-6; D unclear. Trimming removed 1 base at V and 11 bases at J, with 18 bases between. Germline CDR1 is DFQATT and CDR2 is SNEGSKA (reference sequence). CDR3 length: 15 residues. The CDR3 is CSARGGNRIWTPLHF. CDR3 bases: TGCAGTGCTAGAGGTGGGAATCGGATATGGACACCCCTCCACTTT.

Regarding this clonotype: Sequence at one end of the junction differs from germline and may be a read error. V is TRBV5-5 and J is TRBJ2-7; TRBD2 is a possible D gene (5 bases). Germline lookup yields CDR1 SGHKS and CDR2 YYEKEE (reference sequence). The CDR3 contains 17 residues. The CDR3 DNA reads as TGTGCCAACAGCGGCCCAGGAGGTAACCGTATGATGCACGAGGAGTACTTC. It specifies CANSGPGGNRMMHEEYF.

Concerning this clonotype itself: The germline gene is not matched at one end of the junction; a read error may be the cause. The chain joins TRBV28 to TRBJ1-2; D is unclear. The germline V gene encodes CDR1 MDHEN and CDR2 SYDVKM. The CDR3 sequence is 12 residues long. The CDR3 DNA reads as TGTACCAGCGGTTTGGGGAGGGATGGCTACACCTTC. Its protein product is CTSGLGRDGYTF.

Concerning this clonotype itself: At one end the junction does not follow the germline gene, possibly because of a read error. V usage is TRBV14 and J usage is TRBJ2-5, with TRBD2 matching 7 bases. Germline V gives CDR1 SGHDN, CDR2 FVKESK. The CDR3 spans 16 residues. The CDR3 DNA sequence: TGTACCAGCAGTCGCTGGACTAGTGGGATGCAAGAGACCCAGTACTTC. Translated: CTSSRWTSGMQETQYF.

Concerning this clonotype: Mismatch with germline at one junction end may stem from a read error. This sequence joins TRBV5-1 and TRBJ2-1, with TRBD2 identical over 11 bases. Germline CDR1 is SGHRS and CDR2 is YFSETQ. This CDR3 comprises 14 residues. This chain's CDR3 is CASRVAGGPYEQIF. CDR3 sequence (DNA): TGCGCCAGCAGAGTAGCGGGAGGGCCCTATGAGCAGATCTTC.

Comments on this clonotype: The conserved phenylalanine or tryptophan normally closing the CDR3 is absent here, so this likely arose from a read error. This rearrangement joins TRBV20-1 to TRBJ2-1; tentative D call: TRBD1 (5 bases). V lost 3 bases and J 5 bases, leaving 8 bases between the germline ends. Germline V gene sequence: CDR1 DFQATT, CDR2 SNEGSKA (reference sequence). This CDR3 has 12 amino acids. The CDR3 nucleotides read TGCAGTGCTAGGGGGCTGAACAATGAGCAGTTCTTA. It encodes CSARGLNNEQFL.

Worth noting for this clonotype: At one end, the junction sequence differs from germline, possibly due to a read error. V gene TRBV2 combines with J gene TRBJ2-3; no clear D. Germline CDR1 is SNHLY and CDR2 is FYNNEI. The CDR3 spans 12 residues. The CDR3 spells CVSRLSTDTQYF. CDR3 nucleotide sequence: TGTGTCAGCCGACTTAGCACAGATACGCAGTATTTT.

A note on this clonotype: At one end the junction does not follow the germline gene, possibly because of a read error. The chain employs TRBV20-1 and TRBJ1-6, with D possibly TRBD1 on 5 matching bases. This CDR3 contains 19 residues. CDR1 DFQATT and CDR2 SNEGSKA come from the germline V gene (reference sequence). The CDR3 spells CSARDARVGAIGRNSPFHF. The CDR3 bases are TGCAGTGCTAGAGATGCGCGAGTTGGGGCAATCGGGCGTAATTCACCCTTCCACTTT.

The chain combines TRBV5-1 with TRBJ2-7; D may match TRBD1 or TRBD2 (5 bases each). This CDR3 comprises 13 residues. Trimming removed 5 bases at V and 5 bases at J, with 14 bases between. CDR1 SGHRS and CDR2 YFSETQ come from the germline V gene. Here the CDR3 reads CASSPSQGHEQYF. The CDR3 nucleotides read TGCGCCAGCAGTCCTAGCCAGGGCCACGAGCAGTACTTC.

As for this clonotype: In this CDR3 the conserved last residue, phenylalanine or tryptophan, is missing, so a read error is likely. The CDR3 nucleotides read TGTGCCAGCAGTTACCTGGAGAGCAATCAGCCCCAGCATTAT. Translation gives CASSYLESNQPQHY. The gene calls are TRBV12-3 or TRBV12-4 and TRBJ1-5; no clear D. CDR3 size: 14 residues. V was trimmed by 4 bases and J by 1 base, leaving 8 bases between them.